The rows below give T cell receptor beta chains drawn from one sample of a study of T cells in Graves' hyperthyroidism and ophthalmopathy. From the multiplex PCR reads, TCRdb called clonotypes with MiXCR, one entry per CDR3 protein. The sample holds some 620,000 distinct CDR3 sequences; around 15% are singletons and the top ten take around 4%. What was sequenced was blood. The receptors here all came from a woman in her twenties or thirties with Graves' hyperthyroidism. Both conserved end residues are part of each CDR3. The D gene is left open where the match is weak. Clone size is stated in some rows and not others, as once, few, many or a class when expanded.

J: TRBJ2-6
D: -
size: -
V: TRBV29-1
DNA: TGCAGCGCAGAACAGGGTTTGGGGACTGGGGCCAACGTCCTGACTTTC
CDR3: CSAEQGLGTGANVLTF

J: TRBJ1-2
D: -
size: -
V: TRBV30
DNA: TGTGCCTGGAGTGTACGAGGGGAGGACTATGGCTACACCTTC
CDR3: CAWSVRGEDYGYTF

J: TRBJ1-4
D: -
size: -
V: TRBV4-1
DNA: TGCGCCAGCAGCCAAGATGGTGTGGGGCGGGCGGATGAAAAACTGTTTTTT
CDR3: CASSQDGVGRADEKLFF

J: TRBJ1-2
D: TRBD1
size: many
V: TRBV5-1
DNA: TGCGCCAGCAGCTTGGTCGGCAGGGGGGATGGCTACACCTTC
CDR3: CASSLVGRGDGYTF

J: TRBJ2-2
D: TRBD2
size: -
V: TRBV5-4
DNA: TGTGCCAGCAGTTTTTTTAGCGGGAGTCACAACACCGGGGAGCTGTTTTTT
CDR3: CASSFFSGSHNTGELFF

J: TRBJ1-1
D: TRBD1
size: -
V: TRBV7-8
DNA: TGTGCCAGCAGCTTAGCGAACAGGGGCACTGAAGCTTTCTTT
CDR3: CASSLANRGTEAFF

J: TRBJ1-2
D: -
size: few
V: TRBV20-1
DNA: TGCAGTGCTAGAGTAAATTTCTATGGCTACACCTTC
CDR3: CSARVNFYGYTF

J: TRBJ2-1
D: -
size: many
V: TRBV2
DNA: TGTGCCAGCAGTCCCCCCGAGCGATTCAATGAGCAGTTCTTC
CDR3: CASSPPERFNEQFF

J: TRBJ2-1
D: -
size: many
V: TRBV20-1
DNA: TGCAGTGCGCAAACCCTCAATGAGCAGTTCTTC
CDR3: CSAQTLNEQFF

J: TRBJ2-7
D: -
size: many
V: TRBV28
DNA: TGTGCCAGCAGTGTCATAAGAAAAGGATACTACGAGCAGTACTTC
CDR3: CASSVIRKGYYEQYF

J: TRBJ1-1
D: -
size: few
V: TRBV27
DNA: TGTGCCAGCAGCGTCCTTTTGACCAGGGGCACTGAAGCTTTCTTT
CDR3: CASSVLLTRGTEAFF

J: TRBJ1-2
D: -
size: -
V: TRBV12-3/TRBV12-4
DNA: TGTGCCAGTAACTCCTTAGGCGGGGGCGCAAATGGCTACACCTTC
CDR3: CASNSLGGGANGYTF

J: TRBJ1-2
D: TRBD1
size: few
V: TRBV4-1
DNA: TGCGCCAGCAGCCACCCCAAGGGACAGGTTAACTATGGCTACACCTTC
CDR3: CASSHPKGQVNYGYTF

J: TRBJ2-3
D: TRBD2
size: few
V: TRBV12-3/TRBV12-4
DNA: TGTGCCAGCAGCCCATCTAGCGGGAGGAATACGCAGTATTTT
CDR3: CASSPSSGRNTQYF

J: TRBJ2-7
D: TRBD2
size: -
V: TRBV13
DNA: TGTGCCAGCAGAATAGCGGGAGGCGGCGAGCAGTACTTC
CDR3: CASRIAGGGEQYF

J: TRBJ2-1
D: TRBD2
size: -
V: TRBV9
DNA: TGTGCCAGCAGCGCCCCCCCCAGCGGGAGTGACAATGAGCAGTTCTTC
CDR3: CASSAPPSGSDNEQFF

J: TRBJ1-4
D: -
size: -
V: TRBV2
DNA: TGTGCCAGCAGTGCCTTCGGGTCCGGAACTAATGAAAAACTGTTTTTT
CDR3: CASSAFGSGTNEKLFF

J: TRBJ2-7
D: -
size: -
V: TRBV20-1
DNA: TGCAGTGCTAGGACAGCTAATTACGAGCAGTACTTC
CDR3: CSARTANYEQYF

J: TRBJ2-7
D: -
size: many
V: TRBV27
DNA: TGTGCCAGCAGTTTAAGGGCCAGGAGCTCCTACGAGCAGTACTTC
CDR3: CASSLRARSSYEQYF

J: TRBJ2-7
D: -
size: many
V: TRBV28
DNA: TGTGCCAGCAGTTTGTCCCCTTCCTCCTACGAGCAGTACTTC
CDR3: CASSLSPSSYEQYF

J: TRBJ1-1
D: TRBD1
size: few
V: TRBV4-1
DNA: TGCGCCAGCAGCCAGATCCCGGGACAGATTTTGAACACTGAAGCTTTCTTT
CDR3: CASSQIPGQILNTEAFF

J: TRBJ2-2
D: -
size: many
V: TRBV5-1
DNA: TGCGCCAGCAGCCAGCAGGGTAACACCGGGGAGCTGTTTTTT
CDR3: CASSQQGNTGELFF

J: TRBJ2-7
D: -
size: few
V: TRBV10-2
DNA: TGCGCCAGCCAGCGGAGCTCCTACGAGCAGTACTTC
CDR3: CASQRSSYEQYF

J: TRBJ1-1
D: -
size: once
V: TRBV19
DNA: TGTGCCAGTGGATCGGACGGATTGAACACTGAAGCTTTCTTT
CDR3: CASGSDGLNTEAFF

J: TRBJ1-2
D: -
size: few
V: TRBV6-1
DNA: TGTGCCAGCAGGGGAACAGTTGGCGGCTACACCTTC
CDR3: CASRGTVGGYTF

J: TRBJ2-1
D: TRBD2
size: -
V: TRBV27
DNA: TGTGCCAGCAGTTTAACTAGCGGGGGAAGGAATGAGCAGTTCTTC
CDR3: CASSLTSGGRNEQFF